The 8 T cell receptor beta chains listed next were all sequenced from one sample in a study of T cell repertoires and HLA-DP antigens. The antigens these receptors bind are not known. The table came from immunoSEQ multiplex PCR; TCRdb's copy has only in-frame clones and leaves some out. The table records approximately 100,000 clones, roughly 86% of them present only once. Sequencing was done on a sample of CD4+ T cells from PBMCs. The origin of the receptors is a man aged 45-65 years in good health and CMV-seronegative.

The genes are TRBV7-9 and TRBJ2-6, with 10 positions matching TRBD1. Germline V gives CDR1 SEHNR, CDR2 FQNEAQ (reference sequence). Trimming cost V 0 bases and J 0 bases; bases outside gene matches: 2. The CDR3 totals 18 residues. The CDR3 region is CASSLAGTGASGANVLTF. In DNA, the CDR3 is TGTGCCAGCAGCTTAGCAGGGACAGGGGCCTCTGGGGCCAACGTCCTGACTTTC.

The genes are TRBV30 and TRBJ1-4; 8 nucleotides match TRBD1. This CDR3 has 14 residues. Germline values: CDR1 GTSNPN, CDR2 SVGIG (reference sequence). Germline trimming cut 2 bases from V and 5 bases from J; bases unmatched to any gene: 4. The CDR3 bases are TGTGCCTGGAGTTCCGGGACAGGAAATGAAAAACTGTTTTTT. Encoded protein: CAWSSGTGNEKLFF. The full variable domain, completed using reference TRBV30 and TRBJ1-4, is SQTIHQWPATLVQPVGSPLSLECTVEGTSNPNLYWYRQAAGRGLQLLFYSVGIGQISSEVPQNLSASRPQDRQFILSSKKLLLSDSGFYLCAWSSGTGNEKLFFGSGTQLSVL.

CDR3 region: CASSSRVSGANVLTF. The CDR3 nucleotides read TGTGCCAGCAGCAGCAGGGTCTCTGGGGCCAACGTCCTGACTTTC. The rearrangement uses TRBV5-8 and TRBJ2-6; maybe TRBD1 (5 bases). The CDR3 runs to 15 residues. The V gene's germline CDR1 is SGHTS and CDR2 YDEGEE. With 4 bases removed from V and 0 bases from J, the gap between germline ends came to 8 bases.

The V gene is TRBV9, the J gene TRBJ1-2; D perhaps matches TRBD1 (6 bases). The CDR3 extends over 15 amino acids. Germline lookup yields CDR1 SGDLS and CDR2 YYNGEE. V lost 4 bases and J lost 2, with 15 bases in between. This chain's CDR3 is CASSQLTGSNYGYTF. CDR3 DNA: TGTGCCAGCAGCCAACTTACAGGGTCGAACTATGGCTACACCTTC.

The V and J genes are TRBV19 and TRBJ2-2, with D uncertain. In germline, CDR1 is LNHDA, CDR2 SQIVND (reference sequence). The germline V and J ends were trimmed by 5 bases and 1 base, with 2 bases remaining between them. The CDR3 is made up of 12 amino acids. The CDR3 bases are TGTGCCAGTAGTCTGAACACCGGGGAGCTGTTTTTT. Amino acid sequence: CASSLNTGELFF.

The chain uses TRBV7-9 and TRBJ2-3, with D possibly being TRBD2 (6 bases). The CDR3 runs to 16 residues. V was clipped by 4 bases and J by 2 bases, with 16 bases between them. Germline V gene sequence: CDR1 SEHNR, CDR2 FQNEAQ (reference sequence). The CDR3 nucleotides are TGTGCCAGCAGCTACCTCGGGACTTATGACACAGATACGCAGTATTTT. This translates into CASSYLGTYDTDTQYF.

The chain is built from TRBV5-6 and TRBJ2-3; D uncertain. The length of the CDR3 is 12 residues. V dropped 0 bases and J dropped 7 bases, with 6 bases sitting between them. Germline CDR1 is SGHDT and CDR2 is YYEEEE. CDR3 DNA: TGTGCCAGCAGCTTGGGCCAGAATACGCAGTATTTT. This codes for CASSLGQNTQYF.

The chain employs TRBV11-1 and TRBJ2-7; D is perhaps TRBD1 (5 bases). Germline-derived CDR1 and CDR2 are SGHAT and FQDESV (reference sequence). Trimming took 5 bases from V and 0 from J, leaving 11 bases between them. The CDR3 spans 14 residues. The CDR3 protein is CASSRQGSSYEQYF. Here the CDR3 DNA reads TGTGCCAGCAGCCGCCAGGGTAGCTCCTACGAGCAGTACTTC.